This T cell receptor beta chain was identified in a study of T cells in Graves' hyperthyroidism and ophthalmopathy (dated by TCRdb to about 2019). In terms of the full investigation: Peripheral blood samples were taken at the time of initial diagnosis, prior to any treatment. A discovery cohort of fewer than 110 patients, fewer than 50 with Graves' ophthalmopathy and approximately 55 with stable Graves' hyperthyroidism, was used to find distinguishing TCR V-J signatures. The paper reports TCR Vbeta CDR3 sequencing of fewer than 150 peripheral blood samples: 40 to 45 ophthalmopathy, fewer than 85 hyperthyroidism and approximately 17 progressor patients. The study also compared thyroid tissue and blood T-cell repertoires from about six Graves' hyperthyroidism patients. Whether ophthalmopathy could be predicted prospectively was tested in an independent validation cohort made up of roughly 19 hyperthyroidism patients plus 17 patients who later progressed to ophthalmopathy. After sampling, hyperthyroidism patients received methimazole starting at 30 mg daily, and ophthalmopathy patients received high-dose intravenous methylprednisolone. The roughly 94 discovery patients were randomly split 7:3 into training and test sets. Findings and caveats that apply to the study as a whole: Most expanded thyroid clonotypes (frequency above 0.001) were also detected in blood, suggesting blood repertoires may reflect thyroid immune responses. A model built on a 13 V-J signature distinguished ophthalmopathy from stable hyperthyroidism, reaching roughly 88% sensitivity and approximately 83% specificity in cross-validation and 80%/75% in testing. Sample size was not statistically predetermined, and investigators were not blinded to group allocation. In validation, the model predicted progression to ophthalmopathy a median of 6.5 months before onset, with 70% to 71% sensitivity and 72.22% specificity.

From its cysteine to its phenylalanine, the CDR3 spans 15 amino acids. The kept DNA is CDR3 alone, 45 bases in frame from the first base. The CDR1 and CDR2 encoded by the germline V gene (reference sequence) are LNHDA and SQIVND. The trim is 4 bases for V and 2 bases for J, with a gap of 12 bases between the germline ends. A patient counted as having stable Graves' hyperthyroidism if no progression to ophthalmopathy occurred over 18 months of follow-up. Hyperthyroidism patients were newly diagnosed, had a disease duration of under 2 months, and were aged 18 to 65 years. Exclusion was applied to patients with uncontrolled infections, other autoimmune diseases, pregnancy or lactation. Diagnoses were established on the basis of clinical symptoms, serum thyroxine and TRAb, thyroid ultrasound, and orbital computed tomography. PBMCs were separated from about 10 ml of fresh peripheral blood using Ficoll-Paque density gradient centrifugation. Total RNA was extracted with Trizol reagent, and quality was checked on an Agilent 2100 Bioanalyzer.

Comments on this clonotype: There is no known antigen for this receptor. Base qualities are not recorded, but no much larger clone differs from it by a single base.

Amplification of TCR beta CDR3 regions was carried out from RNA transcripts. The TCR CDR3 was subjected to a first round of RT-PCR using the HTBI primer set and the Qiagen OneStep RT-PCR kit. A second multiplex PCR round built the libraries, followed by size selection and purification. Libraries were sequenced paired-end with 100 bp reads on an Illumina HiSeq2000. As for how the authors treated the data: SOAPnuke was used to process the raw data, throwing out any read that contained adapters or uncalled bases, had a mean Phred below 15, or lacked an exact constant-primer or identifier match. High-quality paired reads were merged with COPE v1.2.5, and unique nucleotide sequences were defined as clonotypes. Clonotypes were aligned to IMGT TRBV, TRBD and TRBJ reference segments using MiTCR v1.1. Only V-J combinations with frequency above 0.0001, covering 99% to 99.2% of repertoires, were analysed. A TCS score was defined as the ratio between F50 (clonal expansion) and ExV (chaos), using BLOSUM62-based TCRdist between CDR3 peptides within each V-J. Welch's t-statistics and random forest reduced some 510 V-J features to under 15, which were used in a naive Bayes classifier (R e1071). The similarity between thyroid and blood repertoires was quantified using the Morisita-Horn index. Using fastp at Q25 and MiXCR, TCRdb reprocessed the public reads and kept productive beta chains. Each entry merges the rows of one CDR3 protein and shows their most common DNA and genes. The V and J calls follow TCRdb's processing rather than the paper's. Within this sample are hundreds of thousands of distinct CDR3 sequences, with over 35% of them counted one time only. The ten largest clones add up to roughly 8.3% of the sample.

The sequencing sample was made of blood. The rearrangement combines TRBV19 with TRBJ1-5; possibly the D gene is TRBD1, per 5 matching bases. This clonotype was sampled from a man younger than 35 with Graves' hyperthyroidism. The CDR3 region reads CASSTSGPGNQPQHF. The nucleotides are TGTGCCAGTAGTACATCAGGGCCGGGCAATCAGCCCCAGCATTTT.